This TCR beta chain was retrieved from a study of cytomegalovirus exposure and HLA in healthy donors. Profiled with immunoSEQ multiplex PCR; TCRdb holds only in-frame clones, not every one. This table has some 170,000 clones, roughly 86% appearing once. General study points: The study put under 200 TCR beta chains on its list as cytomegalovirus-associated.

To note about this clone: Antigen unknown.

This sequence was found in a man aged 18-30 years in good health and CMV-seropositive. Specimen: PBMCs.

CDR3 loop: CASSDGGLSFSYNEQFF. The DNA for the CDR3 is TGTGCCAGCAGTGATGGAGGGTTATCATTCTCCTACAATGAGCAGTTCTTC. The rearrangement uses TRBV2 and TRBJ2-1, with D perhaps matching TRBD2 (6 bases). The CDR3 is 17 residues long. The germline gives CDR1 SNHLY, CDR2 FYNNEI. Trimming took off 3 bases at V and 0 bases at J, with 15 bases between the two ends.